These 4 T cell receptor beta chains originate from one sample sequenced in a study of CXCR3-negative and CXCR3-positive naive CD8 T cells. The libraries of TRB cDNA were prepared using 5' RACE with UMI labels. From the 5' RACE reads, TCRdb lists one entry per CDR3 protein and no DNA. Here the sample table reports tens of thousands of distinct CDR3 sequences. The sequenced sample was naive CXCR3- CD8+ T cells from blood. Regarding subset: CD45RO-CCR7+CD27+CD95- naive CD8+ T cells lacking CXCR3 (TNR3-). The source is a human donor in good health. Some clones in this sample may be carry-over from other donors' samples.

The gene calls are TRBV6-5 and TRBJ2-1. Germline CDR1 is MNHEY and CDR2 is SVGAGI. The CDR3 totals 14 residues. CDR3 in amino acids: CASSYSSEYNEQFF.

V and J are TRBV5-6 and TRBJ2-2; the TCRdb D gene call, TRBD1, has no DNA to confirm it. The germline gives CDR1 SGHDT, CDR2 YYEEEE. This CDR3 spans 14 amino acids. This CDR3 is CASSAGPNTGELFF.

J is TRBJ2-1 and V is TRBV29-1. CDR1 is SQVTM, CDR2 ANQGSEA, per germline. This CDR3 has 13 amino acids. The CDR3 sequence is CSVDLVNRNEQFF.

The chain recombines TRBV29-1 with TRBJ2-1; the TCRdb D gene call, TRBD2, has no DNA to confirm it. In germline, CDR1 is SQVTM, CDR2 ANQGSEA. The CDR3 loop spans 12 amino acids. CDR3 protein: CSGEGDEDEQFF.